These 19 T cell receptor beta chains were all obtained from the same sample, sequenced in a study of T cell repertoires in cytomegalovirus infection. TCRdb fed the reads into MiXCR, producing one record per CDR3 protein. The sample holds approximately 81,000 distinct CDR3 sequences, roughly 25% seen once. Their antigens remain unidentified. The starting material was CD8+ T cells from cultured PBMCs, obtained from culture after CMV antigen stimulation. These TCRs come from a human donor in good health (CMV status not recorded). Some clones in this sample may be carry-over from other donors' samples.

The genes are TRBV6-2 or TRBV6-3 and TRBJ1-5; unclear D gene. V was trimmed by 9 bases and J by 2 bases, leaving 14 bases between them. From germline, CDR1 is MNHEY and CDR2 SVGEGT. The CDR3 extends over 14 amino acids. CDR3 in amino acids: CASYNGRGNQPQHF. The CDR3, as DNA: TGTGCCAGTTACAACGGCAGAGGCAATCAGCCCCAGCATTTT.

This clonotype was counted between two and nine times. The chain combines TRBV7-8 with TRBJ1-1; a possible D gene is TRBD1 (6 bases). The germline V gene encodes CDR1 SGHVS and CDR2 FQNEAQ. This CDR3 comprises 17 residues. V was shortened by 1 base and J by 10 bases, with 25 bases between the two germline ends. CDR3 nucleotide sequence: TGTGCCAGCAGCTTAGTGGGGGGGGGCGCATCCCATCTTGGAGCTTTCTTT. Protein sequence: CASSLVGGGASHLGAFF.

In its sample, this clonotype was seen many times. CDR3 in amino acids: CASSLGGLRGQGPDPYNSPLHF. The CDR3 nucleotides are TGTGCCAGCAGCTTAGGTGGTCTTAGGGGACAGGGGCCCGACCCATATAATTCACCCCTCCACTTT. The chain combines TRBV7-2 with TRBJ1-6; 10 bases line up with TRBD1. The J segment lost 4 bases and the V segment lost 1 base, leaving 19 bases of the junction unmatched. Per the germline V gene, CDR1 is SGHTA and CDR2 is FQGNSA. The CDR3 has 22 amino acids. Full variable domain (rest looked up from reference TRBV7-2 and TRBJ1-6): GAGVSQSPSNKVTEKGKDVELRCDPISGHTALYWYRQSLGQGLEFLIYFQGNSAPDKSGLPSDRFSAERTGGSVSTLTIQRTQQEDSAVYLCASSLGGLRGQGPDPYNSPLHFGNGTRLTVT.

There are a few counts of this clonotype. The chain combines TRBV2 with TRBJ2-3; 11 bases line up with TRBD2. Trimming cost V 8 bases and J 3 bases; bases outside gene matches: 7. Germline CDR1 and CDR2: SNHLY and FYNNEI. The CDR3 is 15 amino acids. CDR3 amino acids: CASGAGLAETDTQYF. CDR3 in DNA: TGTGCCAGCGGGGCGGGACTAGCGGAAACAGATACGCAGTATTTT.

This clonotype came up many times. This chain uses TRBV11-3 with TRBJ2-1; D might be TRBD2 (5 bases). V lost 5 bases, J lost 9 bases, and 17 bases lay in between. The CDR3 spans 14 residues. CDR1 is SGHNT and CDR2 is YENEEA in the germline V gene. The CDR3 region is CASSVTGVVGEQFF. The CDR3 DNA sequence: TGTGCCAGCAGCGTAACCGGGGTAGTGGGTGAGCAGTTCTTC.

This CDR3 is CASSEEEDRGGYEQYF. The CDR3 DNA sequence: TGTGCCAGCAGTGAAGAAGAGGACAGGGGCGGTTACGAGCAGTACTTC. This chain uses TRBV2 with TRBJ2-7, with 9 positions matching TRBD1. The CDR3 contains 16 residues. Germline V CDR1 and CDR2: SNHLY, FYNNEI. Unmatched junction bases numbered 8, after V lost 1 base and J lost 4 bases.

The chain combines TRBV29-1 with TRBJ2-6, with a weak D call TRBD2 (7 bases). Germline V lookup: CDR1 SQVTM, CDR2 ANQGSEA. V shed 3 bases and J shed 2 bases, with 11 bases lying between them. The CDR3 loop spans 15 amino acids. CDR3 residues: CSVEGGRAGANVLTF. DNA for the CDR3: TGCAGCGTTGAGGGGGGGCGAGCTGGGGCCAACGTCCTGACTTTC.

The chain employs TRBV6-6 and TRBJ2-5; 10 nucleotides line up with TRBD1. The CDR3 has 15 amino acids. V trimming: 6 bases; J trimming: 5 bases; junction bases outside the gene matches: 9. Germline V gene data show CDR1 as MNHNY and CDR2 as SVGAGI (reference sequence). The CDR3 here is CASRDRGEFSETQYF. CDR3 DNA sequence: TGTGCCAGCAGGGACAGGGGGGAGTTTTCGGAGACCCAGTACTTC.

CDR3 in DNA: TGTGCCAGCAGCGAAAATAGCGCCCAAGAGACCCAGTACTTC. Its translation: CASSENSAQETQYF. The V gene is TRBV9, the J gene TRBJ2-5; TRBD2 is a possible D gene (5 bases). The germline V gene encodes CDR1 SGDLS and CDR2 YYNGEE. The CDR3 sequence is 14 residues long. Trimming stripped 3 bases from V and 1 base from J, with 10 bases between.

The table lists this clonotype with many counts. The chain recombines TRBV7-6 with TRBJ1-2, with D maybe TRBD1 (5 bases). There are 14 residues in the CDR3. In germline, CDR1 is SGHVS, CDR2 FNYEAQ. Trimming removed 5 bases at V and 4 bases at J, with 14 bases between. CDR3 region: CASSPQGSLYGYTF. The DNA of the CDR3 is TGTGCCAGCAGCCCTCAGGGATCGCTCTATGGCTACACCTTC. The variable domain in full, completed from reference TRBV7-6 and TRBJ1-2, reads GAGVSQSPRYKVTKRGQDVALRCDPISGHVSLYWYRQALGQGPEFLTYFNYEAQQDKSGLPNDRFSAERPEGSISTLTIQRTEQRDSAMYRCASSPQGSLYGYTFGSGTRLTVV.

This clonotype was seen ten or more times. The chain joins TRBV7-2 to TRBJ2-1; D is undetermined. The CDR3 is 12 amino acids. V lost 4 bases and J 5 bases, leaving 6 bases between the germline ends. The germline V gene has CDR1 SGHTA and CDR2 FQGNSA. The CDR3 nucleotides are TGTGCCAGCAGCTCCGGAGACAATGAGCAGTTCTTC. It specifies CASSSGDNEQFF. Based on the CDR3 plus reference TRBV7-2 and TRBJ2-1, the full variable domain is GAGVSQSPSNKVTEKGKDVELRCDPISGHTALYWYRQSLGQGLEFLIYFQGNSAPDKSGLPSDRFSAERTGGSVSTLTIQRTQQEDSAVYLCASSSGDNEQFFGPGTRLTVL.

The table lists this clonotype with a few counts. The CDR3 here is CASSSDLEPGNTIYF. The CDR3 bases are TGCGCCAGCAGCTCGGATCTCGAGCCGGGAAACACCATATATTTT. The chain employs TRBV5-1 and TRBJ1-3; D unclear. This CDR3 has 15 residues. Between the trimmed V and J ends, which lost 3 bases and 4 bases, there was a span of 14 bases. The V gene's germline CDR1 is SGHRS and CDR2 YFSETQ. Looking up the rest from reference TRBV5-1 and TRBJ1-3 gives the full variable domain: KAGVTQTPRYLIKTRGQQVTLSCSPISGHRSVSWYQQTPGQGLQFLFEYFSETQRNKGNFPGRFSGRQFSNSRSEMNVSTLELGDSALYLCASSSDLEPGNTIYFGEGSWLTVV.

A few counts support this clonotype. The rearrangement joins TRBV4-1 to TRBJ2-1; D perhaps matches TRBD2 (6 bases). The CDR3 covers 17 residues. The V end lost 0 bases, the J end lost 2 bases, and 14 bases lay between the germline ends. Germline values: CDR1 MGHRA, CDR2 YSYEKL. This CDR3 reads CASSQEGPSVTYNEQFF. DNA for the CDR3: TGCGCCAGCAGCCAAGAGGGTCCTAGCGTAACCTACAATGAGCAGTTCTTC.

V usage is TRBV27 and J usage is TRBJ2-7; TRBD1 agrees at 9 bases. There are 13 residues in the CDR3. Germline values: CDR1 MNHEY, CDR2 SMNVEV (reference sequence). After removal of 10 bases from V and 3 bases from J, the junction contained 7 bases not matched to a gene. CDR3 DNA: TGTGCCACCCGGGACAGGGATAGCTACGAGCAGTACTTC. Translating it yields CATRDRDSYEQYF.

This clonotype was detected only a few times. This chain uses TRBV27 with TRBJ2-2; no clear D gene. Looked up from germline, CDR1 is MNHEY and CDR2 is SMNVEV (reference sequence). V lost 2 bases and J 0 bases, leaving 7 bases between the germline ends. This CDR3 region has 15 residues. CDR3 residues: CASSLIQTNTGELFF. The CDR3 coding sequence is TGTGCCAGCAGTTTAATACAGACGAACACCGGGGAGCTGTTTTTT.

In this sample, this clonotype turned up many times. This chain uses TRBV20-1 with TRBJ1-3; D possibly corresponds to TRBD1 (6 bases). This CDR3 has 17 residues. Germline CDR1 DFQATT, CDR2 SNEGSKA (reference sequence). Trimming pared 3 bases from V and 1 base from J, leaving 19 bases between. CDR3 sequence: CSARDHRVEPSGNTIYF. The CDR3, as DNA: TGCAGTGCTAGGGACCACAGGGTAGAGCCTTCTGGAAACACCATATATTTT.

This clonotype was seen repeatedly, ten times or more. The chain combines TRBV19 with TRBJ1-2; maybe TRBD1 (5 bases). The V and J ends lost 4 bases and 4 bases respectively, with 13 bases between them. The germline gives CDR1 LNHDA, CDR2 SQIVND (reference sequence). The CDR3 consists of 14 residues. The CDR3 region is CASSRQKSGYGYTF. The CDR3, as DNA: TGTGCCAGTAGTAGACAGAAGTCTGGCTATGGCTACACCTTC. The full variable domain, with the rest looked up from reference TRBV19 and TRBJ1-2, is DGGITQSPKYLFRKEGQNVTLSCEQNLNHDAMYWYRQDPGQGLRLIYYSQIVNDFQKGDIAEGYSVSREKKESFPLTVTSAQKNPTAFYLCASSRQKSGYGYTFGSGTRLTVV.

Comments on this clonotype: It may be a read error: a sequence one base away is much more abundant. J is TRBJ2-2 and V is TRBV7-8; 7 nucleotides match TRBD1. Trimming removed 2 bases from V and 4 bases from J; junction bases left unmatched: 13. This CDR3 contains 18 residues. The germline CDR1 and CDR2 sequences are SGHVS and FQNEAQ. The CDR3 protein is CASSLFRFGTVTTGELFF. The CDR3 DNA follows: TGTGCCAGCAGCTTATTTAGGTTCGGGACAGTGACCACCGGGGAGCTGTTTTTT.

This clonotype was seen more than once but under ten times. The rearrangement links TRBV28 to TRBJ2-5; D unresolved. The germline V and J ends were trimmed by 5 bases and 5 bases, with 9 bases remaining between them. The CDR3 spans 12 residues. CDR1 is MDHEN, CDR2 SYDVKM, per germline. CDR3 sequence reads: CASSRTEETQYF. The CDR3 region has the DNA TGTGCCAGCAGTAGGACCGAGGAGACCCAGTACTTC.